Sequencing of this TCR beta chain was carried out in a study of blood T cell repertoires in COVID-19. In the study overall: Material from acute and convalescent COVID-19 was sourced from the United States, Italy and Spain. PBMCs, B-cell-depleted T cells, or T cells were the source of the cDNA or gDNA that made up the material.

In the original processing: Reference gene primer amplification yielded estimated nucleated cell counts. TCRdb keeps only in-frame clones here, not all; method: immunoSEQ multiplex PCR. V, J and clone size are taken as reported in that table, and D and trimming were inferred from the DNA itself. The repertoire consists of some 72,000 clones, with around nine tenths occurring once and the leading ten covering 4.9%. Sequenced: peripheral blood. The TCR sequence derives from a man aged 45 to 65 with active or convalescent COVID-19.

The CDR3 loop is CASSQQDTEKLFF. CDR3 DNA sequence: TGTGCCAGTAGTCAACAGGACACGGAAAAACTGTTTTTT. The chain joins TRBV19 to TRBJ1-4, with D perhaps TRBD1 (5 bases). Deletions cut 5 bases from V and 8 bases from J, with 12 bases between. This CDR3 is 13 amino acids long. The germline gives CDR1 LNHDA, CDR2 SQIVND (reference sequence).